These 8 T cell receptor beta chains came from one sample sequenced in a study of regulatory T cells in long-lasting Graves disease. Described time point: newly diagnosed GD, antithyroid drugs for less than 3 months. Generation of the TCR library employed RNA extracted from PBMCs. Building the TCR beta libraries relied on iRepertoire HTBI primers, and CDR3 regions underwent Arm-PCR. TCRdb recomputed calls from the multiplex PCR reads with MiXCR, one row per CDR3 protein. The data show more than 450,000 distinct CDR3 sequences, with 12% seen just once and roughly 9.3% held by the top ten. The data were also submitted as part of a second study, on T cells in Graves' hyperthyroidism and ophthalmopathy.

The specimen comprised peripheral blood mononuclear cells (PBMCs), sampled at new diagnosis, from a patient treated with antithyroid drugs. All receptors derive from a woman between 25 and 40 years old with Graves disease.

This clonotype was counted many times. The J gene is TRBJ2-7, the V gene TRBV6-2 or TRBV6-3; 9 positions match TRBD1. The CDR3 totals 14 residues. CDR1 and CDR2 from the germline V gene are MNHEY and SVGEGT. Trimming took 5 bases from V and 6 from J; bases not matched to a gene: 8. For the CDR3, the DNA is TGTGCCAGCAGTGAGGGGACAGGGTTGGTCGAGCAGTACTTC. This gives the protein CASSEGTGLVEQYF.

The CDR3 protein is CASSLEQQNEKLFF. The CDR3 bases are TGTGCCAGCAGCTTAGAACAGCAGAATGAAAAACTGTTTTTT. The rearrangement joins TRBV7-9 to TRBJ1-4, with D unresolved. Trimming left V 1 base short and J 5 bases short, with 8 bases between. The CDR3 consists of 14 residues. In germline, CDR1 is SEHNR, CDR2 FQNEAQ (reference sequence).

This clonotype was found many times. The chain employs TRBV27 and TRBJ1-2; no clear D. The CDR3 has 14 amino acids. CDR1 and CDR2 from the germline V gene are MNHEY and SMNVEV (reference sequence). Trimming removed 5 bases from V and 1 base from J, with 11 bases in between. CDR3 nucleotides: TGTGCCAGCAGTCTGGGTCGGCTTAACTATGGCTACACCTTC. Protein product: CASSLGRLNYGYTF.

The sample holds many counts of this clonotype. The rearrangement links TRBV18 to TRBJ2-7; perhaps D is TRBD1 or TRBD2 (7 bases each). Trimming took off 2 bases at V and 2 bases at J, with 16 bases between the two ends. This CDR3 comprises 16 residues. Germline-derived CDR1 and CDR2 are KGHSH and LQKENI. CDR3: CASSPVWQGGTYEQYF. DNA of the CDR3: TGTGCCAGCTCACCAGTGTGGCAGGGGGGGACCTACGAGCAGTACTTC.

This clonotype was seen ten or more times. The chain couples TRBV3-1 to TRBJ2-3; TRBD2 agrees at 11 bases. The CDR3 extends over 16 amino acids. V lost 3 bases to trimming and J lost 4 bases; unmatched junction nucleotides: 6. The germline CDR1 and CDR2 sequences are LGHDT and YNNKEL (reference sequence). CDR3: CASSQLAGGRPDTQYF. The CDR3 DNA reads as TGTGCCAGCAGCCAGTTAGCGGGAGGGAGGCCAGATACGCAGTATTTT.

This clonotype was found many times. The chain couples TRBV3-1 to TRBJ2-7; the D is unclear. V lost 1 base to trimming and J lost 3 bases, with 7 bases between them. CDR1 and CDR2 from the germline V gene are LGHDT and YNNKEL (reference sequence). CDR3 size: 13 residues. The CDR3 DNA is TGTGCCAGCAGCCAAGGGCTACTCTACGAGCAGTACTTC. Residues: CASSQGLLYEQYF.

This clonotype was detected ten times or more. The rearrangement joins TRBV28 to TRBJ2-7; TRBD2 aligns across 7 bases. Germline V gene sequence: CDR1 MDHEN, CDR2 SYDVKM. The junction had 7 bases not matched to a gene; V was cut back by 8 bases and J by 0 bases. CDR3 length equals 14 residues. The CDR3 DNA reads as TGTGCCAGCCTCGGGACTACAAGCTCCTACGAGCAGTACTTC. Protein sequence: CASLGTTSSYEQYF.

This chain joins TRBV4-3 and TRBJ1-4, with 9 nucleotides matching TRBD1. J lost 3 bases, V lost 1 base, and 6 bases had no gene match. The CDR3 loop spans 17 amino acids. Germline loops: CDR1 LGHNA, CDR2 YSLEER. This CDR3 reads CASSQGDRAGSNEKLFF. In DNA, the CDR3 is TGCGCCAGCAGCCAAGGGGACAGGGCGGGGTCTAATGAAAAACTGTTTTTT.